The 25 T cell receptor beta chains in this list originate from one sample, sequenced in a study of blood T cell repertoires in COVID-19 (dated by TCRdb to 2019 to 2021). Library preparation employed the immunoSEQ multiplex PCR assay. What TCRdb holds here is the immuneACCESS table cut down to in-frame rearrangements. Part of the clones is not present; checked against another copy, under half of the missing clones reflect an unresolved V gene, and the others are unexplained. Within this sample are around 250,000 clones, with more than 85% of them counted one time only. Jointly, the top ten make up roughly 3.7% of the sample. Sequenced: PBMCs or T cells enriched from blood (not recorded which). These receptors were collected from a woman aged 25 to 39 who had recovered from COVID-19.

V gene TRBV27 combines with J gene TRBJ1-2; D uncertain. The CDR3 length is 14 residues. Per germline, CDR1 MNHEY and CDR2 SMNVEV (reference sequence). The V and J ends lost 4 bases and 6 bases respectively, with 15 bases between them. In nucleotides, the CDR3 is TGTGCCAGCAGTTCCCGGGTCGTCCGCGATGGCTACACCTTC. It specifies CASSSRVVRDGYTF.

The CDR3 DNA follows: TGTGCCAGCTCACCATCGGGAGACAGGAACACTGAAGCTTTCTTT. Translation gives CASSPSGDRNTEAFF. The gene calls are TRBV18 and TRBJ1-1; D perhaps matches TRBD1 (5 bases). The V end was cut by 2 bases, the J end by 1 base, with 11 bases between. The CDR3 extends over 15 amino acids. Germline values: CDR1 KGHSH, CDR2 LQKENI.

The V and J genes are TRBV7-8 and TRBJ2-1; 12 nucleotides line up with TRBD2. The germline V gene has CDR1 SGHVS and CDR2 FQNEAQ. Trimming took 3 bases from V and 6 from J; bases not matched to a gene: 3. This CDR3 has 15 amino acids. CDR3 in DNA: TGTGCCAGCAGCTTGGGGACTAGCGGGCTCAATGAGCAGTTCTTC. Its translation: CASSLGTSGLNEQFF. The whole variable domain, remainder taken from reference TRBV7-8 and TRBJ2-1, is GAGVSQSPRYKVAKRGQDVALRCDPISGHVSLFWYQQALGQGPEFLTYFQNEAQLDKSGLPSDRFFAERPEGSVSTLKIQRTQQEDSAVYLCASSLGTSGLNEQFFGPGTRLTVL.

The chain combines TRBV4-3 with TRBJ1-1; D remains unclear. CDR1 is LGHNA, CDR2 YSLEER, per germline. With 2 bases removed from V and 3 bases from J, the gap between germline ends came to 10 bases. This CDR3 has 14 amino acids. CDR3 amino acids: CASSQQVFDTEAFF. The CDR3 nucleotides read TGCGCCAGCAGCCAACAGGTCTTCGACACTGAAGCTTTCTTT.

The V gene is TRBV19, the J gene TRBJ1-4, with D maybe TRBD1 (6 bases). The CDR3 runs to 15 residues. Germline CDR1 is LNHDA and CDR2 is SQIVND (reference sequence). The ends were cut back, 3 bases at V and 1 base at J, with 9 bases in the middle. CDR3 loop: CASSILDRTNEKLFF. The CDR3 DNA follows: TGTGCCAGTAGTATTTTGGACAGAACTAATGAAAAACTGTTTTTT.

V usage is TRBV4-1 and J usage is TRBJ1-1; 7 bases match TRBD1. The CDR3 consists of 12 residues. CDR1 MGHRA and CDR2 YSYEKL come from the germline V gene. V lost 7 bases, J lost 4 bases, and 3 bases stayed unmatched. The CDR3: CASTGDSTEAFF. In nucleotides, the CDR3 is TGCGCCAGCACAGGGGACAGCACTGAAGCTTTCTTT.

Here the CDR3 DNA reads TGTGCCAGCAGCTACCCTAAGGGGGGGGCTCGTTTCCGGGATGGCTACACCTTC. Protein: CASSYPKGGARFRDGYTF. The chain couples TRBV7-2 to TRBJ1-2; maybe TRBD1 (6 bases). Per the germline V gene, CDR1 is SGHTA and CDR2 is FQGNSA. V lost 4 bases and J lost 6, with 27 bases in between. The CDR3 runs 18 residues.

This clone was observed a few times. The V and J genes are TRBV5-1 and TRBJ2-2; D call uncertain. This CDR3 has 16 amino acids. CDR1 is SGHRS and CDR2 is YFSETQ in the germline V gene. Deletions cut 3 bases from V and 0 bases from J, with 12 bases between. The CDR3 region has the DNA TGCGCCAGCAGCTACGAGACTCACGCGAACACCGGGGAGCTGTTTTTT. Its translation: CASSYETHANTGELFF.

The V gene is TRBV4-2, the J gene TRBJ1-5; 9 nucleotides line up with TRBD1. Germline loops: CDR1 LGHNA, CDR2 YNFKEQ. Losses at the gene ends were 5 bases for V and 4 bases for J; bases not matched to a gene: 6. CDR3 length: 15 residues. CDR3 loop: CASSIAGTGNQPQHF. The CDR3 bases are TGTGCCAGCAGCATCGCCGGGACAGGGAATCAGCCCCAGCATTTT.

The gene calls are TRBV9 and TRBJ2-3; 7 nucleotides align to TRBD2. The CDR3 has 17 amino acids. The V segment lost 0 bases and the J segment 4 bases; nucleotides outside the gene matches: 11. Germline CDR1 and CDR2: SGDLS and YYNGEE. The CDR3 DNA is TGTGCCAGCAGCGTAGCGCCCCAGCGGGATCGCGCAGATACGCAGTATTTT. This gives the protein CASSVAPQRDRADTQYF.

The V and J genes are TRBV28 and TRBJ2-1; a possible D gene is TRBD1 (8 bases). V was clipped by 6 bases and J by 8 bases, with 14 bases between them. The CDR3 extends over 13 amino acids. Germline values: CDR1 MDHEN, CDR2 SYDVKM. The CDR3, as DNA: TGTGCCAGCAGGCGACAGGGGAGGGATGAGCAGTTCTTC. Translating it yields CASRRQGRDEQFF.

V is TRBV7-9 and J is TRBJ2-1; 10 bases align to TRBD1. This CDR3 is 14 amino acids long. V lost 8 bases to trimming and J lost 8 bases; unmatched junction nucleotides: 9. CDR1 SEHNR and CDR2 FQNEAQ come from the germline V gene (reference sequence). The CDR3 spells CASGDRGRVYEQFF. CDR3 DNA sequence: TGTGCCAGCGGAGACAGGGGGCGCGTGTATGAGCAGTTCTTC.

With regard to this clone: Its ends do not fully match the called genes, so a read error is possible. The chain couples TRBV15 to TRBJ2-7; D may be TRBD1 (5 bases). CDR3 length: 14 residues. The germline V gene has CDR1 LNHNV and CDR2 YYDKDF (reference sequence). CDR3 loop: CATSRSSIQGEQYF. The CDR3 DNA reads TGTGCCACTAGCAGATCGTCTATCCAGGGCGAGCAGTACTTC.

This chain joins TRBV5-4 and TRBJ2-2, with 7 bases that match TRBD1. Trimming removed 4 bases from V and 5 bases from J; junction bases left unmatched: 8. This CDR3 is 15 amino acids long. From germline, CDR1 is SGHNT and CDR2 YYREEE (reference sequence). The CDR3 is CASSPQGSGTGELFF. DNA of the CDR3: TGTGCCAGCAGCCCACAGGGGTCGGGAACCGGGGAGCTGTTTTTT.

This chain links TRBV19 with TRBJ1-1, with TRBD1 as a possible D gene (5 bases). The CDR3 runs to 15 residues. Germline CDR1 and CDR2: LNHDA and SQIVND (reference sequence). Trimming took 10 bases from V and 0 from J, leaving 18 bases between them. The CDR3 region has the DNA TGTGCCACGAGTGGTGACAGCATAATGAACACTGAAGCTTTCTTT. It translates to CATSGDSIMNTEAFF. Full variable domain (rest looked up from reference TRBV19 and TRBJ1-1): DGGITQSPKYLFRKEGQNVTLSCEQNLNHDAMYWYRQDPGQGLRLIYYSQIVNDFQKGDIAEGYSVSREKKESFPLTVTSAQKNPTAFYLCATSGDSIMNTEAFFGQGTRLTVV.

This clone has only a few counts. V gene TRBV5-6 combines with J gene TRBJ1-1; D gene ambiguous. The germline gives CDR1 SGHDT, CDR2 YYEEEE. V lost 5 bases and J 4 bases, leaving 9 bases between the germline ends. CDR3 length equals 12 residues. DNA for the CDR3: TGTGCCAGCAGTCTCTACGGCACTGAAGCTTTCTTT. This sequence encodes CASSLYGTEAFF.

DNA of the CDR3: TGTGCCAGCAGCTTGGAAGGAAGGCAGGGTACAACTGAAGCTTTCTTT. Protein: CASSLEGRQGTTEAFF. V is TRBV5-4 and J is TRBJ1-1; TRBD1 is a possible D gene (5 bases). Trimming stripped 0 bases from V and 5 bases from J, with 17 bases between. The germline CDR1 and CDR2 sequences are SGHNT and YYREEE (reference sequence). This CDR3 is built from 16 residues.

The chain uses TRBV24-1 and TRBJ1-1; a weak D match, TRBD1 (6 bases). Germline assignment: CDR1 KGHDR and CDR2 SFDVKD. This CDR3 has 20 residues. V was trimmed by 5 bases and J by 0 bases, leaving 27 bases between them. The CDR3 protein is CATSATGTRVTDRLNTEAFF. DNA of the CDR3: TGTGCCACCAGTGCCACGGGGACAAGGGTAACGGATCGACTGAACACTGAAGCTTTCTTT.

By sample fraction, this clone is medium-sized. The CDR3 is CASATGGNTEAFF. DNA for the CDR3: TGTGCCAGCGCGACAGGGGGGAACACTGAAGCTTTCTTT. This sequence joins TRBV16 and TRBJ1-1, with TRBD1 matching over 9 bases. Germline loops: CDR1 KGHSY, CDR2 FQNENV. The CDR3 extends over 13 amino acids. J lost 1 base, V lost 8 bases, and 2 bases had no gene match.

This clone has only one observation. The CDR3 nucleotides are TGTGCCAGTAGCCCCGGACAGGGGATCAATGAGCAGTTCTTC. As protein: CASSPGQGINEQFF. The chain is built from TRBV19 and TRBJ2-1, with 9 bases fitting TRBD1. V lost 6 bases and J lost 6; bases outside the gene matches: 6. Looked up from germline, CDR1 is LNHDA and CDR2 is SQIVND (reference sequence). The CDR3 loop spans 14 amino acids.

V gene TRBV5-1 combines with J gene TRBJ1-2, with D perhaps matching TRBD1 (5 bases). Germline V gives CDR1 SGHRS, CDR2 YFSETQ. This CDR3 is built from 15 residues. V lost 4 bases and J lost 2, with 15 bases in between. CDR3 sequence: CASSPTQGLNYGYTF. The DNA for the CDR3 is TGCGCCAGCAGCCCAACTCAGGGTCTGAACTATGGCTACACCTTC.

The rearrangement links TRBV28 to TRBJ2-2, with a possible D match to TRBD1 (6 bases). CDR3 length equals 14 residues. Germline values: CDR1 MDHEN, CDR2 SYDVKM. Trimming shortened V by 8 bases and J by 5 bases, and 15 bases separated the two germline ends. The CDR3 loop reads CASFSGARTGELFF. DNA of the CDR3: TGTGCCAGCTTCTCAGGGGCGCGGACCGGGGAGCTGTTTTTT.

The CDR3 loop reads CATSRGTPGSNQPQHF. Here the CDR3 DNA reads TGTGCCACCAGCAGGGGGACACCAGGGAGCAATCAGCCCCAGCATTTT. The V gene is TRBV15, the J gene TRBJ1-5; perhaps TRBD1 as D (6 bases). V dropped 3 bases and J dropped 1 base, with 13 bases sitting between them. Germline values: CDR1 LNHNV, CDR2 YYDKDF (reference sequence). The CDR3 contains 16 residues.

The chain links TRBV27 to TRBJ1-3, with D tentatively TRBD1 (6 bases). Germline CDR1 MNHEY, CDR2 SMNVEV (reference sequence). Trimming left V 8 bases short and J 0 bases short, with 8 bases between. This CDR3 region has 13 residues. The CDR3 here is CASGQSSGNTIYF. Here the CDR3 DNA reads TGTGCCAGCGGACAGTCCTCTGGAAACACCATATATTTT.

The rearrangement uses TRBV19 and TRBJ2-3; D perhaps matches TRBD2 (6 bases). The CDR3 is 15 residues long. V lost 4 bases to trimming and J lost 1 base, with 12 bases between them. Germline CDR1 is LNHDA and CDR2 is SQIVND (reference sequence). The CDR3 spells CASSTLAEGTDTQYF. CDR3 coding DNA: TGTGCCAGTAGTACGTTAGCGGAGGGCACAGATACGCAGTATTTT.